One sample yielded the 26 T cell receptor beta chains listed below, sequenced in a study of blood T cell repertoires in COVID-19. Assay used: immunoSEQ multiplex PCR; TCRdb lists only in-frame clones, some missing. The sample contains around 180,000 clones, about 85% of which appear only once. Material for sequencing was peripheral blood. The receptors derive from a woman of 80 years or more with acute or convalescent COVID-19.

The V gene is TRBV7-2, the J gene TRBJ1-1, with TRBD1 identical over 11 bases. This CDR3 contains 16 residues. Trimming took 1 base from V and 5 from J; bases not matched to a gene: 6. Germline CDR1 and CDR2: SGHTA and FQGNSA. The CDR3 DNA reads TGTGCCAGCAGCTTAGTTCTAGGGACAGGGGGTACTGAAGCTTTCTTT. It encodes CASSLVLGTGGTEAFF.

This clone was counted once. Other nucleotide sequences from this sample produce the same CDR3. The rearrangement links TRBV7-8 to TRBJ1-1, with a possible D match to TRBD1 (6 bases). This CDR3 is 14 amino acids long. The germline V gene has CDR1 SGHVS and CDR2 FQNEAQ. V was clipped by 1 base and J by 1 base, with 7 bases between them. CDR3 residues: CASSLGTANTEAFF. In DNA form, the CDR3 reads TGTGCCAGCAGCTTAGGGACAGCGAACACTGAAGCTTTCTTT.

This clone was seen only a few times. The chain combines TRBV4-3 with TRBJ2-7; D not resolved. The germline V gene encodes CDR1 LGHNA and CDR2 YSLEER. This CDR3 spans 13 amino acids. V lost 0 bases and J 3 bases, leaving 6 bases between the germline ends. The CDR3: CASSQERVYEQYF. The CDR3 region has the DNA TGCGCCAGCAGCCAAGAAAGAGTCTACGAGCAGTACTTC.

The chain is built from TRBV19 and TRBJ1-3; D is perhaps TRBD1 (6 bases). The V end was cut by 3 bases, the J end by 0 bases, with 9 bases between. The CDR3 has 15 residues. CDR1 and CDR2 from the germline V gene are LNHDA and SQIVND (reference sequence). The CDR3 protein is CASSIRQVSGNTIYF. In nucleotides, the CDR3 is TGTGCCAGTAGTATCAGACAGGTCTCTGGAAACACCATATATTTT.

The genes are TRBV3-1 (or the pseudogene TRBV3-2) and TRBJ2-7; 8 positions agree with TRBD2. The CDR3 is 14 amino acids. Germline CDR1 LGHDT, CDR2 YNNKEL (reference sequence). The ends lost 4 bases at V and 7 bases at J; junction bases unmatched: 9. CDR3 loop: CASSPRAGAGEQYF. The CDR3 DNA sequence: TGTGCCAGCAGCCCCCGAGCGGGAGCGGGGGAGCAGTACTTC.

This chain joins TRBV19 and TRBJ2-3, with TRBD1 identical over 8 bases. This CDR3 has 14 residues. Germline V CDR1 and CDR2: LNHDA, SQIVND (reference sequence). V lost 6 bases and J lost 4; bases outside the gene matches: 6. The CDR3 nucleotides are TGTGCCAGTAGCCGGACAGGGAGCCCAGATACGCAGTATTTT. Its translation is CASSRTGSPDTQYF.

The chain employs TRBV6-2 or TRBV6-3 and TRBJ1-1, with a weak D call TRBD1 (5 bases). Looked up from germline, CDR1 is MNHEY and CDR2 is SVGEGT. CDR3 length: 12 residues. V was trimmed by 6 bases and J by 5 bases, leaving 10 bases between them. CDR3 nucleotides: TGTGCCAGCAGCCTACAGGTTACTGAAGCTTTCTTT. Its protein product is CASSLQVTEAFF.

The chain recombines TRBV9 with TRBJ2-3; 9 nucleotides match TRBD2. Germline V gene data show CDR1 as SGDLS and CDR2 as YYNGEE. V lost 10 bases to trimming and J lost 3 bases; unmatched junction nucleotides: 12. There are 15 residues in the CDR3. The CDR3 DNA reads TGTGCCCGCGGGGGGGCGGGAGCATGGACAGATACGCAGTATTTT. Translation: CARGGAGAWTDTQYF.

The V call is TRBV3-1 (or the pseudogene TRBV3-2), the J call TRBJ2-3; possible D gene TRBD2, 7 bases. The V and J ends lost 3 bases and 0 bases respectively, with 10 bases between them. The germline V gene has CDR1 LGHDT and CDR2 YNNKEL (reference sequence). The CDR3 contains 15 residues. The CDR3 DNA reads as TGTGCCAGCAGCCAGGGGGGGGCCAGCACAGATACGCAGTATTTT. It yields the protein CASSQGGASTDTQYF.

V gene TRBV10-3 combines with J gene TRBJ1-2; 8 bases line up with TRBD1. J gave up 0 bases and V 6 bases, and 6 bases lay outside the gene matches. The CDR3 length is 15 residues. Germline V gives CDR1 ENHRY, CDR2 SYGVKD. The CDR3: CAISRGQEANYGYTF. CDR3 DNA sequence: TGTGCCATCAGCCGGGGACAGGAGGCTAACTATGGCTACACCTTC.

This clone was seen once. The genes are TRBV6-1 and TRBJ1-1; 10 bases fit TRBD1. Germline V gives CDR1 MNHNS, CDR2 SASEGT. V gave up 4 bases and J gave up 1 base; unmatched junction bases: 6. The CDR3 is 16 residues long. DNA of the CDR3: TGTGCCAGCAGTGCCCCGGGACAGGGGCGGAACACTGAAGCTTTCTTT. Protein sequence: CASSAPGQGRNTEAFF.

This rearrangement joins TRBV3-1 (or the pseudogene TRBV3-2) to TRBJ1-1; tentatively, D is TRBD1 (5 bases). Germline V gene data show CDR1 as LGHDT and CDR2 as YNNKEL (reference sequence). This CDR3 comprises 16 residues. Trimming shortened V by 5 bases and J by 4 bases, and 20 bases separated the two germline ends. This chain's CDR3 is CASSASTSGYGTEAFF. CDR3 sequence (DNA): TGTGCCAGCAGCGCATCCACCTCAGGGTACGGCACTGAAGCTTTCTTT.

The chain couples TRBV7-9 to TRBJ2-3; tentatively, D is TRBD1 (6 bases). The germline V and J ends were trimmed by 11 bases and 3 bases, with 15 bases remaining between them. The CDR3 has 13 residues. Germline V gene sequence: CDR1 SEHNR, CDR2 FQNEAQ (reference sequence). DNA of the CDR3: TGTGCCGAAGACAGGTTTTTGACAGATACGCAGTATTTT. Protein sequence: CAEDRFLTDTQYF.

The rearrangement links TRBV9 to TRBJ1-3, with 11 nucleotides matching TRBD1. Germline CDR1 and CDR2: SGDLS and YYNGEE. J was trimmed by 3 bases and V by 0 bases; bases with no gene match: 5. The length of the CDR3 is 17 residues. CDR3 protein: CASSVVGTGGHGNTIYF. As DNA, the CDR3 is TGTGCCAGCAGCGTAGTTGGGACAGGGGGGCATGGAAACACCATATATTTT.

The table lists this clone with a count of one. The rearrangement links TRBV5-4 to TRBJ2-1; 8 nucleotides agree with TRBD2. The CDR3 runs 15 residues. In germline, CDR1 is SGHNT, CDR2 YYREEE (reference sequence). Germline trimming cut 3 bases from V and 0 bases from J; bases unmatched to any gene: 2. The CDR3 loop reads CASSWAGGSYNEQFF. For the CDR3, the DNA is TGTGCCAGCAGCTGGGCGGGGGGCTCCTACAATGAGCAGTTCTTC.

This clone was picked up one time. The chain combines TRBV5-1 with TRBJ2-7; weak D call: TRBD1 (6 bases). The CDR3 extends over 14 amino acids. Germline V lookup: CDR1 SGHRS, CDR2 YFSETQ. Trimming stripped 4 bases from V and 2 bases from J, with 13 bases between. CDR3: CASSLHTGTYEQYF. The CDR3 DNA reads TGCGCCAGCAGCCTTCACACAGGGACCTACGAGCAGTACTTC.

The CDR3 sequence: CASSGGGQRGVRTNEQFF. The CDR3 DNA reads as TGTGCCAGCAGTGGGGGGGGGCAGCGGGGGGTTAGGACTAATGAGCAGTTCTTC. The chain is built from TRBV6-1 and TRBJ2-1, with 9 positions matching TRBD2. The CDR3 has 18 residues. V trimming: 4 bases; J trimming: 7 bases; junction bases outside the gene matches: 17. Germline lookup yields CDR1 MNHNS and CDR2 SASEGT.

This rearrangement joins TRBV5-1 to TRBJ1-4, with a possible D match to TRBD1 (6 bases). The germline gives CDR1 SGHRS, CDR2 YFSETQ. Trimming left V 2 bases short and J 3 bases short, with 11 bases between. The CDR3 sequence is 15 residues long. The CDR3 nucleotides read TGCGCCAGCAGCTTCACAGGGAAAGCTAATGAAAAACTGTTTTTT. Translated: CASSFTGKANEKLFF.

This rearrangement joins TRBV5-5 to TRBJ1-2; perhaps TRBD1 as D (5 bases). With 4 bases removed from V and 0 bases from J, the gap between germline ends came to 19 bases. The germline V gene encodes CDR1 SGHKS and CDR2 YYEKEE (reference sequence). The CDR3 consists of 17 residues. The CDR3: CASSPRGGAETNYGYTF. The DNA for the CDR3 is TGTGCCAGCAGCCCTCGGGGAGGGGCGGAAACTAACTATGGCTACACCTTC.

The V gene is TRBV11-2, the J gene TRBJ2-5; TRBD2 aligns across 15 bases. Looked up from germline, CDR1 is SGHAT and CDR2 is FQNNGV. Trimming cost V 4 bases and J 5 bases; bases outside gene matches: 5. This CDR3 has 16 residues. CDR3 DNA: TGTGCCAGCAGCTCGGGACTAGCGGGAGGAGGGGAGACCCAGTACTTC. Its translation: CASSSGLAGGGETQYF.

The chain uses TRBV3-1 (or the pseudogene TRBV3-2) and TRBJ2-1; D ambiguous. The CDR3 sequence is 12 residues long. Germline lookup yields CDR1 LGHDT and CDR2 YNNKEL (reference sequence). V was pared by 4 bases and J by 8 bases, with 9 bases between. CDR3 amino acids: CASSLTSDEQFF. The CDR3 region has the DNA TGTGCCAGCAGCCTTACAAGCGATGAGCAGTTCTTC.

The chain employs TRBV6-2 or TRBV6-3 and TRBJ2-7; TRBD2 agrees at 11 bases. V lost 4 bases and J lost 1; bases outside the gene matches: 6. Germline V lookup: CDR1 MNHEY, CDR2 SVGEGT. This CDR3 spans 16 amino acids. DNA of the CDR3: TGTGCCAGCAGTTTAGCGGGGGGGGCCGGTTCCTACGAGCAGTACTTC. It is translated as CASSLAGGAGSYEQYF.

In regard to this clone: This sample includes further DNA sequences coding for the same CDR3. This chain connects TRBV10-3 to TRBJ1-3; 9 bases fit TRBD1. Looked up from germline, CDR1 is ENHRY and CDR2 is SYGVKD. Germline trimming cut 8 bases from V and 4 bases from J; bases unmatched to any gene: 6. The CDR3 contains 14 residues. The CDR3, as DNA: TGTGCCATCTCACAGGGGGCTTCGGGAAACACCATATATTTT. Protein: CAISQGASGNTIYF.

This clone was counted only a few times. V usage is TRBV7-9 and J usage is TRBJ1-1; D is unresolved. V was pared by 5 bases and J by 0 bases, with 16 bases between. Germline values: CDR1 SEHNR, CDR2 FQNEAQ (reference sequence). This CDR3 is 16 amino acids long. Written as DNA, the CDR3 is TGTGCCAGCAGCCCGAGCTTTGGGGAGATGAACACTGAAGCTTTCTTT. Its protein is CASSPSFGEMNTEAFF. The variable domain in full, completed from reference TRBV7-9 and TRBJ1-1, reads DTGVSQNPRHKITKRGQNVTFRCDPISEHNRLYWYRQTLGQGPEFLTYFQNEAQLEKSRLLSDRFSAERPKGSFSTLEIQRTEQGDSAMYLCASSPSFGEMNTEAFFGQGTRLTVV.

The chain carries TRBV7-2 and TRBJ1-4; possibly TRBD1 for D (5 bases). V was clipped by 5 bases and J by 1 base, with 14 bases between them. The CDR3 is 16 residues long. The germline gives CDR1 SGHTA, CDR2 FQGNSA. The CDR3 DNA sequence: TGTGCCAGCAGCCGCGGGACCCAGCAAACTAATGAAAAACTGTTTTTT. Residues: CASSRGTQQTNEKLFF.

This sequence joins TRBV6-2 or TRBV6-3 and TRBJ2-3; TRBD2 might be the D (6 bases). Trimming removed 4 bases at V and 3 bases at J, with 17 bases between. The CDR3 length is 16 residues. Germline V gene lookup returns CDR1 MNHEY and CDR2 SVGEGT. The DNA for the CDR3 is TGTGCCAGCAGTTCCCGGGGGATAAGAACTACAGATACGCAGTATTTT. This gives the protein CASSSRGIRTTDTQYF.